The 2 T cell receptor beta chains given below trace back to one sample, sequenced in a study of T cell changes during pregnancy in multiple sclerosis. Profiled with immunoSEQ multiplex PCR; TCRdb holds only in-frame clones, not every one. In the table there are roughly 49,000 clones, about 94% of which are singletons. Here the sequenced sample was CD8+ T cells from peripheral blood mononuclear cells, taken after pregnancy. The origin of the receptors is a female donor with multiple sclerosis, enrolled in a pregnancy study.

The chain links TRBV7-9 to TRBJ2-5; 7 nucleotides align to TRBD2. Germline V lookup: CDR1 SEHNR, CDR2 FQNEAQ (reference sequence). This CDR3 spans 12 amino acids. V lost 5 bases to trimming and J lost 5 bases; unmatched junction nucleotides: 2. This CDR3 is CASSDGGETQYF. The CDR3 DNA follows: TGTGCCAGCAGCGACGGGGGGGAGACCCAGTACTTC.

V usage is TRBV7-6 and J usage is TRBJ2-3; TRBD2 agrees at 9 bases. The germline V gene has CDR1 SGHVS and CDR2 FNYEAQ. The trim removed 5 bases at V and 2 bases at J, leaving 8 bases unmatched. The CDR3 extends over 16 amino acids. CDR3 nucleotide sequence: TGTGCCAGCAGCCACCGAAGCGGGGGGTACACAGATACGCAGTATTTT. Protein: CASSHRSGGYTDTQYF.